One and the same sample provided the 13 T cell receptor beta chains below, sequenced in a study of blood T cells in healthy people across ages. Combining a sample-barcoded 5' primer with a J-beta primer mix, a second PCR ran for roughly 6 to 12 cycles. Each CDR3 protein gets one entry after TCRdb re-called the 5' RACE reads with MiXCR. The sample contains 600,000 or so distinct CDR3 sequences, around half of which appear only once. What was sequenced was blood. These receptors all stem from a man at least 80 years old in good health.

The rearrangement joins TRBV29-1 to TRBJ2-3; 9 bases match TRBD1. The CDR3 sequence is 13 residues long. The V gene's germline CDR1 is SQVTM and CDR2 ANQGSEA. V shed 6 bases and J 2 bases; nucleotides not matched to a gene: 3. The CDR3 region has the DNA TGCAGCGTGGGGGACAGGGCCACAGATACGCAGTATTTT. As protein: CSVGDRATDTQYF.

CDR3 in DNA: TGTGCCAGCAGTTTCGGACTAGCAATAGAGGACAATGAGCAGTTCTTC. It specifies CASSFGLAIEDNEQFF. This chain uses TRBV6-2 or TRBV6-3 with TRBJ2-1; 8 positions match TRBD2. The J segment lost 5 bases and the V segment lost 4 bases, leaving 10 bases of the junction unmatched. In germline, CDR1 is MNHEY, CDR2 SVGEGT. The CDR3 is 16 residues long.

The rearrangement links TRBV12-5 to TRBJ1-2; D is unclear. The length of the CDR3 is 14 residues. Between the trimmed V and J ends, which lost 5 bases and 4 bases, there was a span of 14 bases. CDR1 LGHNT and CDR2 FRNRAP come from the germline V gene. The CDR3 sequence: CASGLLRRSYGYTF. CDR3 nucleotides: TGTGCTAGTGGTCTACTCCGACGGAGCTATGGCTACACCTTC.

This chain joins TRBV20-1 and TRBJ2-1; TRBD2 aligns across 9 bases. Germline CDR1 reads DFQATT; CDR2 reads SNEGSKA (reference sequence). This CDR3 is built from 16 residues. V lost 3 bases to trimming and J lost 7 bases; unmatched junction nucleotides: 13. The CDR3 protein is CSASTIVAGGVNEQFF. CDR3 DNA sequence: TGCAGTGCTAGTACCATCGTGGCGGGAGGGGTAAATGAGCAGTTCTTC.

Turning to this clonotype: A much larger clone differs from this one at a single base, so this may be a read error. Here the CDR3 reads CANIPGTGPYNEQFF. Written as DNA, the CDR3 is TGTGCCAACATTCCTGGGACGGGCCCCTACAATGAGCAGTTCTTC. V is TRBV27 and J is TRBJ2-1; tentatively, D is TRBD1 or TRBD2 (5 bases each). Germline values: CDR1 MNHEY, CDR2 SMNVEV (reference sequence). V was pared by 10 bases and J by 2 bases, with 18 bases between. The CDR3 extends over 15 amino acids.

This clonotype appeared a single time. The CDR3 DNA follows: TGTGCCAGCAGCCGGGCCCGGGGGGTGGACTATGGCTACACCTTC. This sequence encodes CASSRARGVDYGYTF. The chain links TRBV7-2 to TRBJ1-2, with D possibly being TRBD1 (5 bases). V lost 5 bases, J lost 3 bases, and 16 bases lay in between. CDR1 is SGHTA, CDR2 FQGNSA, per germline. The CDR3 consists of 15 residues.

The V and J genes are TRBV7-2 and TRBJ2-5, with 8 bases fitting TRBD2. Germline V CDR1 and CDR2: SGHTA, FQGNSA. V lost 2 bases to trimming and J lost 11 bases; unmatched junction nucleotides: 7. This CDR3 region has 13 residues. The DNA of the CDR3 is TGTGCCAGCAGCTTACGGGGGGGTGATGAGCAGTACTTC. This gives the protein CASSLRGGDEQYF.

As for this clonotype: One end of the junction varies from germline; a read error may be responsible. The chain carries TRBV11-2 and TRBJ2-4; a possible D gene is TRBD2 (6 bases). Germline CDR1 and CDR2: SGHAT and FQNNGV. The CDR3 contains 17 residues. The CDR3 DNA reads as TGTGCCAGCAACTTAGCGGCGACTAGTTGGACCAAAAACATTCAGTACTTC. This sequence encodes CASNLAATSWTKNIQYF. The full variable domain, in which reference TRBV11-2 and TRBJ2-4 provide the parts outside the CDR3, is EAGVAQSPRYKIIEKRQSVAFWCNPISGHATLYWYQQILGQGPKLLIQFQNNGVVDDSQLPKDRFSAERLKGVDSTLKIQPAKLEDSAVYLCASNLAATSWTKNIQYFGAGTRLSVL.

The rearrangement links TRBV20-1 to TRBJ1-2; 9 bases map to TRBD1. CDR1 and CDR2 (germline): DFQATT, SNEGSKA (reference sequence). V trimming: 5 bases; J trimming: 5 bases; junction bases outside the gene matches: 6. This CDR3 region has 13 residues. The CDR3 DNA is TGCAGTGCTGAGGACAGGGGATTGTATGGCTACACCTTC. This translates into CSAEDRGLYGYTF.

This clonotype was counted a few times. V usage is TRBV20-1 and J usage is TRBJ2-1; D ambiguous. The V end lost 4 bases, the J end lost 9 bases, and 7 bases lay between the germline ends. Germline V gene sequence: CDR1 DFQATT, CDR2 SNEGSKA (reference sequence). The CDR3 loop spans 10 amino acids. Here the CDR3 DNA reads TGCAGTGCTACTCGGAGTGAGCAGTTCTTC. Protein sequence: CSATRSEQFF.

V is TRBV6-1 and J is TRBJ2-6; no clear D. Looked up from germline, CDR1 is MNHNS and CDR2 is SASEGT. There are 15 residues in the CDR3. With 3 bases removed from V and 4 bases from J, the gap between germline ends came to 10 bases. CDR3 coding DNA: TGTGCCAGCAGTGAGGATGTGGCGGGGGCCAACGTCCTGACTTTC. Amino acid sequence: CASSEDVAGANVLTF.

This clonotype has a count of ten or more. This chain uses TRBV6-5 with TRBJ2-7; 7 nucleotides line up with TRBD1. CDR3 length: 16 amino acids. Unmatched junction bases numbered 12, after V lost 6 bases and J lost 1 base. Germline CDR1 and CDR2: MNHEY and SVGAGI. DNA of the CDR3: TGTGCCAGCAGCCAGGGGGTAAGGGCAAGTTCCTACGAGCAGTACTTC. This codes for CASSQGVRASSYEQYF.

The CDR3 reads CASSPNWREFEQYF. DNA of the CDR3: TGTGCCAGCAGCCCGAACTGGCGGGAGTTCGAGCAGTACTTC. The V gene is TRBV28, the J gene TRBJ2-5; 7 positions match TRBD2. Gene TRBJ2-7 matches the end of the DNA better, so the J call may be wrong. Germline CDR1 reads MDHEN; CDR2 reads SYDVKM. CDR3 length: 14 residues.